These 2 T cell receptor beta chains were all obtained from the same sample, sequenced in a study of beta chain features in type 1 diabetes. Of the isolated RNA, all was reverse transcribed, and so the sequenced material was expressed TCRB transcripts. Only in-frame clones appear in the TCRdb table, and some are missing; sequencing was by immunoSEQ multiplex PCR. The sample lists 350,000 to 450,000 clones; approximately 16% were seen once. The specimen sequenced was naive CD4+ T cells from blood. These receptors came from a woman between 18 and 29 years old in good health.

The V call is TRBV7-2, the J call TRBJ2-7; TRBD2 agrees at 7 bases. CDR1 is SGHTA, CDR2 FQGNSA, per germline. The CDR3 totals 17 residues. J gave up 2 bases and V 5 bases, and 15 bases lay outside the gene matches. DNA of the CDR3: TGTGCCAGCAGCCCGGGGGAGGGGCAGCTACACCCCTACGAGCAGTACTTC. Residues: CASSPGEGQLHPYEQYF. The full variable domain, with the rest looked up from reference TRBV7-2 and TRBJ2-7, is GAGVSQSPSNKVTEKGKDVELRCDPISGHTALYWYRQSLGQGLEFLIYFQGNSAPDKSGLPSDRFSAERTGGSVSTLTIQRTQQEDSAVYLCASSPGEGQLHPYEQYFGPGTRLTVT.

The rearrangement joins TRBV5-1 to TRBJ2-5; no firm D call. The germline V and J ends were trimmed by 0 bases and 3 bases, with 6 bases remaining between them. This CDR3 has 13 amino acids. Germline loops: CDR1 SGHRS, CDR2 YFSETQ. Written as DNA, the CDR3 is TGCGCCAGCAGCTTGGTGGCAGAAGAGACCCAGTACTTC. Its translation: CASSLVAEETQYF.